The clone carrying this T cell receptor beta chain was seen a few times. Its antigen is not identified. Trimming shortened V by 8 bases and J by 7 bases, and 15 bases separated the two germline ends. The CDR3 has 13 residues. Germline V gene sequence: CDR1 MNHEY, CDR2 SVGEGT. This specimen comes from a study of blood T cells in healthy people across ages. Findings and caveats of the study: Donor CMV status, an unknown factor, possibly confounded changes in expanded clonotypes. Diversity of TCR beta correlated strongly with naive T cell percentage. Calculation of diversity from one million T cells yielded estimates considered to be underestimates.

A second PCR of roughly 7 to 11 cycles used a sample-barcoded 5' primer and a J-beta primer mix. Through a template-switch adaptor with 12 random nucleotides, each cDNA molecule received a tag. TCRdb ran MiXCR on the 5' RACE reads and lists one entry per CDR3 protein. Found here are fewer than 2 million distinct CDR3 sequences, about 39% of them singletons; the top ten hold 23%. This rearrangement joins TRBV6-2 or TRBV6-3 to TRBJ2-1, with D possibly matching TRBD1 (6 bases). The material sequenced was blood. The receptor's source is a human donor in good health. CDR3 DNA sequence: TGTGCCAGCGGCCAGACAGGAAGGAATGAGCAGTTCTTC. It specifies CASGQTGRNEQFF.